This TCR beta chain was recovered during a study of T cells in women clearing cervical HPV infection. Overall study results and limits: CIN3+ cases had significantly higher TCR richness than controls; evenness did not differ. Unknown T-cell numbers per sample may underlie the richness differences.

Profiled with immunoSEQ multiplex PCR; TCRdb holds only in-frame clones, not every one. This sample contains tens of thousands of clones. This CDR3 is 12 amino acids long. Germline CDR1 is DFQATT and CDR2 is SNEGSKA (reference sequence). V lost 3 bases and J lost 0, with 5 bases in between. Of note for this clone: Antigen: not known. The read terminates 3 residues before the CDR3 end, so the remaining end is supplied by the germline J gene.

V and J are TRBV20-1 and TRBJ2-5; D is ambiguous. This TCR was recovered from a woman between 18 and 70 years old with a cervical HPV16 infection that either progressed to CIN3+ or cleared (not recorded which). Sequencing input: blood buffy coat. The CDR3 DNA, read in part, is TGCAGTGCTAGGTCCGACCAAGAGACC. Its translation is CSARSDQET. The entire CDR3 reads CSARSDQETQYF.